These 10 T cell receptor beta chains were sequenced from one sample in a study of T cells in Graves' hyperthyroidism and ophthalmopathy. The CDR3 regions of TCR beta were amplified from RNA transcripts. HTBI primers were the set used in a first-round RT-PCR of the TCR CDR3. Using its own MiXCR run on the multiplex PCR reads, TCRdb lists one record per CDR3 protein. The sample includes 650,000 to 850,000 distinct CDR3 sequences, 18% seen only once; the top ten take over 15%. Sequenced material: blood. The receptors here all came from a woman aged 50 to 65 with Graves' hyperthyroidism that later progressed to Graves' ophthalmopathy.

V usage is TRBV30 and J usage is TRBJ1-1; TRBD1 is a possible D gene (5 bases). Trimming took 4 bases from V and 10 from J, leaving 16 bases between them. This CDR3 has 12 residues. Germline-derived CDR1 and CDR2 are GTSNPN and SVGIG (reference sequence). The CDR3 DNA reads TGTGCCTGGAAACCGTCAGGGATTGCAGCTTTCTTT. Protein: CAWKPSGIAAFF.

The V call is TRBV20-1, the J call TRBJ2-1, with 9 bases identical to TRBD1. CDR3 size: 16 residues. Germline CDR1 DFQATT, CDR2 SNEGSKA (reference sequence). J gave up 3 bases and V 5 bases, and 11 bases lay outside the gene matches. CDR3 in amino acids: CSAGGQGTVVYNEQFF. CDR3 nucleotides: TGCAGTGCTGGAGGACAGGGGACGGTAGTCTACAATGAGCAGTTCTTC.

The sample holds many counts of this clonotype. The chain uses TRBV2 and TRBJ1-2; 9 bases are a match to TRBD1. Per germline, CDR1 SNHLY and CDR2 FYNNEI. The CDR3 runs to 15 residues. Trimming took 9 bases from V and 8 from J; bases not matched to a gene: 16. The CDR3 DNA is TGTGCCAGTCTCTGGGGGCGGGACAGGGATCGCGGCTACACCTTC. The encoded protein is CASLWGRDRDRGYTF. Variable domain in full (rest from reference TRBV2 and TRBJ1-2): EPEVTQTPSHQVTQMGQEVILRCVPISNHLYFYWYRQILGQKVEFLVSFYNNEISEKSEIFDDQFSVERPDGSNFTLKIRSTKLEDSAMYFCASLWGRDRDRGYTFGSGTRLTVV.

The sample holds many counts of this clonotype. The CDR3 loop reads CSAQTGNNEKLFF. The CDR3 nucleotides read TGCAGTGCTCAGACAGGGAATAATGAAAAACTGTTTTTT. The chain couples TRBV20-1 to TRBJ1-4; 7 positions match TRBD1. V lost 5 bases and J lost 4; bases outside the gene matches: 4. Looked up from germline, CDR1 is DFQATT and CDR2 is SNEGSKA (reference sequence). CDR3 size: 13 residues.

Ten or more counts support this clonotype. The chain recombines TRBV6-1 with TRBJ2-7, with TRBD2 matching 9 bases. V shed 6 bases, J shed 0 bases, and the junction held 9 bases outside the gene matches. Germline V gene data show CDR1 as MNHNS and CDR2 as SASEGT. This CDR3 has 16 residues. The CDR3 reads CASSPEGRGGSYEQYF. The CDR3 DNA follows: TGTGCCAGCAGCCCGGAGGGGCGGGGGGGCTCCTACGAGCAGTACTTC.

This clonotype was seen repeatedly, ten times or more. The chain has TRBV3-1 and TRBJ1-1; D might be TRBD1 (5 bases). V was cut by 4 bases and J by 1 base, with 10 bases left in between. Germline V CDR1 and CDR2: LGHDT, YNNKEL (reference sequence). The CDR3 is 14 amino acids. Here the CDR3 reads CASSRGPQNTEAFF. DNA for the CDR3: TGTGCCAGCAGCCGGGGACCGCAGAACACTGAAGCTTTCTTT.

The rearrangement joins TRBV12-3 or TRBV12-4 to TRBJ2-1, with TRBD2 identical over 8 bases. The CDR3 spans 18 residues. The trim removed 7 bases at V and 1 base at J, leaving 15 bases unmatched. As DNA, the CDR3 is TGTGCCAGCACCACAGGCCAGCGGGGGCGCAGTTCCTACAATGAGCAGTTCTTC. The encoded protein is CASTTGQRGRSSYNEQFF.

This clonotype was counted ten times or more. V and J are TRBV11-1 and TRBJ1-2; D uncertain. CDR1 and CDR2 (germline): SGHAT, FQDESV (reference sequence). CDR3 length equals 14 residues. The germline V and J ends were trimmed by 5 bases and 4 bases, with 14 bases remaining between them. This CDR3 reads CASSRTKGIYGYTF. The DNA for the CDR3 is TGTGCCAGCAGCCGAACGAAGGGTATCTATGGCTACACCTTC.

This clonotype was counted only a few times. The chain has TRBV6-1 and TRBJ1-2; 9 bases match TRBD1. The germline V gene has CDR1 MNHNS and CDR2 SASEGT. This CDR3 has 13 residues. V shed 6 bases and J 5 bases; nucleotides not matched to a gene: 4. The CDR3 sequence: CASRLGQGYGYTF. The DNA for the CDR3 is TGTGCCAGCAGACTCGGACAGGGGTATGGCTACACCTTC.

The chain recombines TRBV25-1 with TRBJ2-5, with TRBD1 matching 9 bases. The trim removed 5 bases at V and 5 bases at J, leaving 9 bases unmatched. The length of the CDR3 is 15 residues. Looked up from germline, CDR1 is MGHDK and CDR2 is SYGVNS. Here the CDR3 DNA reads TGTGCCAGCAGTCGGACAGGGGTGCTCTCGGAGACCCAGTACTTC. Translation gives CASSRTGVLSETQYF. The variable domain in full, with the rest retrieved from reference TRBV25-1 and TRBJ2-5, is EADIYQTPRYLVIGTGKKITLECSQTMGHDKMYWYQQDPGMELHLIHYSYGVNSTEKGDLSSESTVSRIRTEHFPLTLESARPSHTSQYLCASSRTGVLSETQYFGPGTRLLVL.